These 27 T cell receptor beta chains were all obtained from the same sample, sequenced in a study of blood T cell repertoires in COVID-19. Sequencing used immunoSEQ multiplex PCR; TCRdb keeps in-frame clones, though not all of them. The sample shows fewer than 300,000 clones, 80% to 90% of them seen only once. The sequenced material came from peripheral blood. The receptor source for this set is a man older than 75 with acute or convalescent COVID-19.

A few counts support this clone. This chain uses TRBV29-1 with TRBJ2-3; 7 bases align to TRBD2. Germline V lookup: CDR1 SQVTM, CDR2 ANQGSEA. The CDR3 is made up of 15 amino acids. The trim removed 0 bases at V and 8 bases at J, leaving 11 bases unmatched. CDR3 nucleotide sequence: TGCAGCGTTGAAGAAACGCGGGGGTCCTGGGGTACGCAGTATTTT. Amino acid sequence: CSVEETRGSWGTQYF.

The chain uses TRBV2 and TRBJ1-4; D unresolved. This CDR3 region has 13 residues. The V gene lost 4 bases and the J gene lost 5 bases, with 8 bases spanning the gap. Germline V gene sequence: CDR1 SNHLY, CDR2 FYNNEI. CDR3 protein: CASSARENEKLFF. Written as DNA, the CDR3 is TGTGCCAGCAGTGCTAGGGAGAATGAAAAACTGTTTTTT.

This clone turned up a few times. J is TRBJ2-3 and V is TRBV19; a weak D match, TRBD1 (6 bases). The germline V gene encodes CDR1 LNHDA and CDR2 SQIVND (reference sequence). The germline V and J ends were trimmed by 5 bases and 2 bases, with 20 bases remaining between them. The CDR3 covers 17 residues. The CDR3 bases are TGTGCCAGTAGTGCCCCGGGACAAACGTCTTCCACAGATACGCAGTATTTT. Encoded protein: CASSAPGQTSSTDTQYF.

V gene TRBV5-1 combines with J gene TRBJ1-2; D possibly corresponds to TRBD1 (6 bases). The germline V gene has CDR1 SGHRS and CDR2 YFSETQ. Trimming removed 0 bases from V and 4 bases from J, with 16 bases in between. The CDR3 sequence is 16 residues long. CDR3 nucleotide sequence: TGCGCCAGCAGCTTGGGAGGGGACATAAGAGGCTATGGCTACACCTTC. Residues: CASSLGGDIRGYGYTF.

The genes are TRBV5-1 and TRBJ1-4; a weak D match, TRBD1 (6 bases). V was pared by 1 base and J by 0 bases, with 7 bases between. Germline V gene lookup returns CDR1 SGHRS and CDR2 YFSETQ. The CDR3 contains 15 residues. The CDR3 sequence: CASSLTGSTNEKLFF. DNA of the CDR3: TGCGCCAGCAGCTTGACAGGGTCAACTAATGAAAAACTGTTTTTT.

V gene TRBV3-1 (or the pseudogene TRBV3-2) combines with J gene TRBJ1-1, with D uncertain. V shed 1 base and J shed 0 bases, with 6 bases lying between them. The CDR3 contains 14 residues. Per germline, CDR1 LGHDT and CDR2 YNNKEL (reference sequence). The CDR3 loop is CASSQGHLNTEAFF. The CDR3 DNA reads TGTGCCAGCAGCCAAGGACACCTGAACACTGAAGCTTTCTTT.

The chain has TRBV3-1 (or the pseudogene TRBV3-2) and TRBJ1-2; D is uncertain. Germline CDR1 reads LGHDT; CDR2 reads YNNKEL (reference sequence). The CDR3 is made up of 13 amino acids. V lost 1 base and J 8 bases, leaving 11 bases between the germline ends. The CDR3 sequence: CASSQGPVEGYTF. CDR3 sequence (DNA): TGTGCCAGCAGCCAAGGACCGGTGGAGGGCTACACCTTC.

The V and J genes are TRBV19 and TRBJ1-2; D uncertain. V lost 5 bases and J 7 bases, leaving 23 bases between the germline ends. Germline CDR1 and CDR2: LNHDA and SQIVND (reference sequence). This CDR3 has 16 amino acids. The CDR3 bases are TGTGCCAGTAGTTTTTTGGCGGGTTCCATCTCGGGTGGCTACACCTTC. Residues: CASSFLAGSISGGYTF.

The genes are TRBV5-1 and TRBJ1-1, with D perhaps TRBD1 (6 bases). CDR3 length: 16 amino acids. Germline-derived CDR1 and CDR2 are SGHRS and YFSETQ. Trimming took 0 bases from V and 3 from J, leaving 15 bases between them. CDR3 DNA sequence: TGCGCCAGCAGCTTGGGGCGACAGGCCCGGGACACTGAAGCTTTCTTT. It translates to CASSLGRQARDTEAFF.

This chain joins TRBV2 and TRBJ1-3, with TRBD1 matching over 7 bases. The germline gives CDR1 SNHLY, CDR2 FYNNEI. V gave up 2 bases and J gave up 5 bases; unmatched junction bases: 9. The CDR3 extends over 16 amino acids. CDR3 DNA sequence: TGTGCCAGCAGTGAAAGGGAGACAGGGCATAGAAACACCATATATTTT. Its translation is CASSERETGHRNTIYF. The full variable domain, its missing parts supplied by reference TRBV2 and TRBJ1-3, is EPEVTQTPSHQVTQMGQEVILRCVPISNHLYFYWYRQILGQKVEFLVSFYNNEISEKSEIFDDQFSVERPDGSNFTLKIRSTKLEDSAMYFCASSERETGHRNTIYFGEGSWLTVV.

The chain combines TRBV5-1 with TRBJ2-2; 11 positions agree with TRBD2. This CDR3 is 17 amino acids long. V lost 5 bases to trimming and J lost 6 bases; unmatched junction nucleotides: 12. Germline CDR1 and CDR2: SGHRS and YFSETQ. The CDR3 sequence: CASRTAPGSGGAGELFF. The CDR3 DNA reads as TGCGCCAGCAGAACCGCTCCGGGTAGCGGGGGGGCCGGGGAGCTGTTTTTT.

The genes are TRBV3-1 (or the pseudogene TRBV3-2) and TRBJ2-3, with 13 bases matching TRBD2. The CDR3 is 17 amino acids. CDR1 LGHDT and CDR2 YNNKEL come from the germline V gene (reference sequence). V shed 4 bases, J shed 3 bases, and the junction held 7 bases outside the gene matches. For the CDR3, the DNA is TGTGCCAGCAGCCCTCCGGGACTAGCGGGATTAACAGATACGCAGTATTTT. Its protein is CASSPPGLAGLTDTQYF.

The CDR3 region is CAISGGSGTANTGELFF. The CDR3 DNA is TGTGCCATCAGTGGAGGCTCCGGGACAGCAAACACCGGGGAGCTGTTTTTT. V and J are TRBV10-3 and TRBJ2-2; 7 nucleotides align to TRBD1. The germline gives CDR1 ENHRY, CDR2 SYGVKD. The CDR3 extends over 17 amino acids. V shed 4 bases and J 2 bases; nucleotides not matched to a gene: 10.

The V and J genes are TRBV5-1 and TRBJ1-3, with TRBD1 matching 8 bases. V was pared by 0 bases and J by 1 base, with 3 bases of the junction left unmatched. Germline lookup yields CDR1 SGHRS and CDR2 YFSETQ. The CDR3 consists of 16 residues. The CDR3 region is CASSLAGTGSGNTIYF. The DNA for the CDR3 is TGCGCCAGCAGCTTGGCCGGGACAGGTTCTGGAAACACCATATATTTT.

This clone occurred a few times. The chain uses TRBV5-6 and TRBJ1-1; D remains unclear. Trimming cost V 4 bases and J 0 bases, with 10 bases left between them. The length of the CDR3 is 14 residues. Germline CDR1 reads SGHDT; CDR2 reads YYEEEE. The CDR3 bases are TGTGCCAGCAGCGCCGGGAGCATGAACACTGAAGCTTTCTTT. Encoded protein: CASSAGSMNTEAFF.

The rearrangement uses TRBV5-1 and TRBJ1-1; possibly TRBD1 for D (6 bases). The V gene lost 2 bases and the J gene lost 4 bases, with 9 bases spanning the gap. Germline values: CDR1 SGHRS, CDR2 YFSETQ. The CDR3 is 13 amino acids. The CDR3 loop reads CASSFTGFTEAFF. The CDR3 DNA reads TGCGCCAGCAGCTTTACAGGGTTCACTGAAGCTTTCTTT.

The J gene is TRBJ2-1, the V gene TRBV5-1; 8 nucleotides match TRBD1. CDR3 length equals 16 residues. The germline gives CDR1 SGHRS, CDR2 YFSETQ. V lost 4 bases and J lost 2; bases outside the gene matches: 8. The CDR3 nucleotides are TGCGCCAGCAGCCAACAGGGGGTAGGGACCTACAATGAGCAGTTCTTC. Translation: CASSQQGVGTYNEQFF. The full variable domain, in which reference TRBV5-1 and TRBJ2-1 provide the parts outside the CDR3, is KAGVTQTPRYLIKTRGQQVTLSCSPISGHRSVSWYQQTPGQGLQFLFEYFSETQRNKGNFPGRFSGRQFSNSRSEMNVSTLELGDSALYLCASSQQGVGTYNEQFFGPGTRLTVL.

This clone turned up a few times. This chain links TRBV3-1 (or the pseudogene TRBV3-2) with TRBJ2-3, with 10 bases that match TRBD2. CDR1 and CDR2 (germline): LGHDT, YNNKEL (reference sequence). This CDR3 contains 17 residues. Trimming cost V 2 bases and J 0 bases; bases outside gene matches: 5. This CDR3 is CASSQPGTSASTDTQYF. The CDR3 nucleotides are TGTGCCAGCAGCCAACCCGGGACTAGCGCTAGCACAGATACGCAGTATTTT.

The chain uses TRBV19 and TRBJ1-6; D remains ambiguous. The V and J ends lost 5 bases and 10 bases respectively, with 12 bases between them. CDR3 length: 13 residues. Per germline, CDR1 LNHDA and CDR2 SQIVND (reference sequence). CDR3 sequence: CASSASRLSPLHF. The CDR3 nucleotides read TGTGCCAGTAGTGCCTCGAGGCTCTCACCCCTCCACTTT.

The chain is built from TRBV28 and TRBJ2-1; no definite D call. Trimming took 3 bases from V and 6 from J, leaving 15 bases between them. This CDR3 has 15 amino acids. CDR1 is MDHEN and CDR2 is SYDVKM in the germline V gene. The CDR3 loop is CASSFQATRPNEQFF. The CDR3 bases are TGTGCCAGCAGTTTTCAGGCTACAAGGCCCAATGAGCAGTTCTTC.

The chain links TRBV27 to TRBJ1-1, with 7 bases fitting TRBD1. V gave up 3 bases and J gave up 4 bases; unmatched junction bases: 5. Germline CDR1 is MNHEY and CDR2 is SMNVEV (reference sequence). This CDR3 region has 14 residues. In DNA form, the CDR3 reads TGTGCCAGCAGTTTCTGGACAGGCGGCACTGAAGCTTTCTTT. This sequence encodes CASSFWTGGTEAFF.

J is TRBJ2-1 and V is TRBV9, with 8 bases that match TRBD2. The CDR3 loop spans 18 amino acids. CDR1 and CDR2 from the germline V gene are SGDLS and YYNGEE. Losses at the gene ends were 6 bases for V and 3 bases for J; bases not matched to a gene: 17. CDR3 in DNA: TGTGCCAGCACCCAACTAGGGGGACTAGATCCTTGCTACAATGAGCAGTTCTTC. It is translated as CASTQLGGLDPCYNEQFF.

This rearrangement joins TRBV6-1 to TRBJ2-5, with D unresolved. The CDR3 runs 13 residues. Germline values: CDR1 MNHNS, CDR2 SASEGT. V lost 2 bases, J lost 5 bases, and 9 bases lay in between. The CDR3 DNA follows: TGTGCCAGCAGTGAATGGAACGGGGAGACCCAGTACTTC. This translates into CASSEWNGETQYF.

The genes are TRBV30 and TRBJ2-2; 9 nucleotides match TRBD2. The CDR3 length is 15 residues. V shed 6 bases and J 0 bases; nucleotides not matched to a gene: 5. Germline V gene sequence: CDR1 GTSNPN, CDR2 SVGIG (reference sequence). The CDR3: CACSGTSTNTGELFF. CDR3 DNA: TGTGCCTGCTCCGGGACTAGCACGAACACCGGGGAGCTGTTTTTT.

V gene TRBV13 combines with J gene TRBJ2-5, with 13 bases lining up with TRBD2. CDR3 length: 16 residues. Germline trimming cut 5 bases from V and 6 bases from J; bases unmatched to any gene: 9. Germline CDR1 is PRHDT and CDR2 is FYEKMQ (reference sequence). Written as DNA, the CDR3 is TGTGCCAGCAGCCCGAGGACTAGCGGGAGTTTACAGACCCAGTACTTC. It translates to CASSPRTSGSLQTQYF.

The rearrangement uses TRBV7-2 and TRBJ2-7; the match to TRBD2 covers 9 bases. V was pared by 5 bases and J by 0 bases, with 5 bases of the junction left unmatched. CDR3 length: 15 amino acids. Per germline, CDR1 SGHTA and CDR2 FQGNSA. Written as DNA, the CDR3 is TGTGCCAGCAGCCCCGCGGGGGGGAGCTCCTACGAGCAGTACTTC. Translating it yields CASSPAGGSSYEQYF.

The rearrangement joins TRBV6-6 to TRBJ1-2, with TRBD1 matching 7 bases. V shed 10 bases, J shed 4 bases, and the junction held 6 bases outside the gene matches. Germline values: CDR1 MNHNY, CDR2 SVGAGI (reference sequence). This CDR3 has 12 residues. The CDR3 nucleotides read TGTGCCACTACTCGGGACAGCTATGGCTACACCTTC. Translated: CATTRDSYGYTF.